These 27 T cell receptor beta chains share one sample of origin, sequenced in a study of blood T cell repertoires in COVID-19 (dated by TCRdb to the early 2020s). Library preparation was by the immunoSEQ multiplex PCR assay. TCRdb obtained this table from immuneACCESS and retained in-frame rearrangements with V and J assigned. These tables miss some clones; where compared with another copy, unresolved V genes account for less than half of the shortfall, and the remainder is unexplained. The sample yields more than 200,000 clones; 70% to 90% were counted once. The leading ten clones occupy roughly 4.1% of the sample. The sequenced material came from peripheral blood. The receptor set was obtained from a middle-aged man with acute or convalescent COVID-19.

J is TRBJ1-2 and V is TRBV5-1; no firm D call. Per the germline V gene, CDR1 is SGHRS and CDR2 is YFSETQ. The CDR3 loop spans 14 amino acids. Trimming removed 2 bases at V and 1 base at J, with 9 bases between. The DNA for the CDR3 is TGCGCCAGCAGCTTACTAGGCAATAACTATGGCTACACCTTC. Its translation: CASSLLGNNYGYTF. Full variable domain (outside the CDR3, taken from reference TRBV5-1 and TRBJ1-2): KAGVTQTPRYLIKTRGQQVTLSCSPISGHRSVSWYQQTPGQGLQFLFEYFSETQRNKGNFPGRFSGRQFSNSRSEMNVSTLELGDSALYLCASSLLGNNYGYTFGSGTRLTVV.

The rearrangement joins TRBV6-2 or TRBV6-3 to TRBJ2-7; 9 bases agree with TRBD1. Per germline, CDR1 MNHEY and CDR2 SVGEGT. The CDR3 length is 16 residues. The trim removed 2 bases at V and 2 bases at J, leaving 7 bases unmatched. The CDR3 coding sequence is TGTGCCAGCAGTTACCCTCTGGGGACAGGGACCTACGAGCAGTACTTC. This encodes CASSYPLGTGTYEQYF.

The CDR3 DNA follows: TGTGCCAGCAGCTTCGACGGGACAGGTGGTAACTATGGCTACACCTTC. Its translation: CASSFDGTGGNYGYTF. The gene calls are TRBV7-9 and TRBJ1-2, with 8 bases fitting TRBD1. The V segment lost 3 bases and the J segment 1 base; nucleotides outside the gene matches: 7. The CDR3 has 16 residues. Germline V gene data show CDR1 as SEHNR and CDR2 as FQNEAQ (reference sequence).

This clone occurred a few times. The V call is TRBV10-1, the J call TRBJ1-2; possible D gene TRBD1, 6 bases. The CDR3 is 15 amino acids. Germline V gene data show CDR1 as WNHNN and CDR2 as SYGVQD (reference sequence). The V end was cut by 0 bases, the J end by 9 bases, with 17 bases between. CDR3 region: CASSESAGQYVSYTF. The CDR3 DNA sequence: TGCGCCAGCAGTGAGTCAGCCGGACAGTATGTGAGCTACACCTTC.

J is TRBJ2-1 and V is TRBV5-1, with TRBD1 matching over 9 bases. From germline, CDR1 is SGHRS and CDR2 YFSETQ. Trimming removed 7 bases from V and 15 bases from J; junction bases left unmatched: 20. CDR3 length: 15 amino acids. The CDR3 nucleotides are TGCGCCAGCGCATCAGAAGGGACAGGGTTGAGGGCTAGGTTCTTC. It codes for CASASEGTGLRARFF.

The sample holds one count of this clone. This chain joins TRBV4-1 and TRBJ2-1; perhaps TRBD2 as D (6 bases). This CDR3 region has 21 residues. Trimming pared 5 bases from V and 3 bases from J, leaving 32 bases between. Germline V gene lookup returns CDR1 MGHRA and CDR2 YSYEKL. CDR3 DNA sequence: TGCGCCAGCAGCTCTCCGGGCTCGACGGTTAATTTCGCCGGGGGCTACAATGAGCAGTTCTTC. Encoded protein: CASSSPGSTVNFAGGYNEQFF.

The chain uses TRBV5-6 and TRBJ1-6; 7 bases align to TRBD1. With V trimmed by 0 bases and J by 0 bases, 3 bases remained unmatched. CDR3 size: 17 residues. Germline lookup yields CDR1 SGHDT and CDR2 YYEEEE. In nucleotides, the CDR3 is TGTGCCAGCAGCTTGGCCGCAGGGGGCTCCTATAATTCACCCCTCCACTTT. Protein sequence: CASSLAAGGSYNSPLHF.

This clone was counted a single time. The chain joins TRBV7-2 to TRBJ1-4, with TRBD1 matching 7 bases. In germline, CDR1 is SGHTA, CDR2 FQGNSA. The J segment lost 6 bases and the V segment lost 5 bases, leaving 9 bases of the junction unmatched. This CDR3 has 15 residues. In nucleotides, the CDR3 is TGTGCCAGCAGCACTAACAGGGGCCTTTATGAAAAACTGTTTTTT. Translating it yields CASSTNRGLYEKLFF.

The CDR3 protein is CASSLAGFGYTF. The CDR3 DNA reads as TGCGCCAGCAGCTTGGCGGGTTTTGGCTACACCTTC. The rearrangement joins TRBV5-1 to TRBJ1-2; the D is unclear. Germline CDR1 and CDR2: SGHRS and YFSETQ. This CDR3 contains 12 residues. The V end was cut by 0 bases, the J end by 7 bases, with 7 bases between.

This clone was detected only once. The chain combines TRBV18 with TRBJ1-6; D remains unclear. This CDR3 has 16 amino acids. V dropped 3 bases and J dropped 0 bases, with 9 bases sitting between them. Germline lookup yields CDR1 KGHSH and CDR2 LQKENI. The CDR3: CASSPRKSSYNSPLHF. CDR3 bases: TGTGCCAGCTCACCGAGGAAGAGCTCCTATAATTCACCCCTCCACTTT. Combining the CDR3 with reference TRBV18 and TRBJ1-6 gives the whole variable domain NAGVMQNPRHLVRRRGQEARLRCSPMKGHSHVYWYRQLPEEGLKFMVYLQKENIIDESGMPKERFSAEFPKEGPSILRIQQVVRGDSAAYFCASSPRKSSYNSPLHFGNGTRLTVT.

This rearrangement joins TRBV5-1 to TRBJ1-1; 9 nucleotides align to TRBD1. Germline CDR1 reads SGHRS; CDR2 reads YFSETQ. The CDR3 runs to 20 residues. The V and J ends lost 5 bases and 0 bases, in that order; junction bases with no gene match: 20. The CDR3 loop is CASRLVIGTGTLGMNTEAFF. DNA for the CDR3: TGCGCCAGCAGGCTAGTAATCGGGACAGGGACTTTGGGCATGAACACTGAAGCTTTCTTT.

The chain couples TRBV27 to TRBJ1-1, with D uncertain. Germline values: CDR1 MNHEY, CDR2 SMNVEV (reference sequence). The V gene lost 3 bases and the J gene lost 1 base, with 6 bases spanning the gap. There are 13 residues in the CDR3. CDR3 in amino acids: CASSFNPNTEAFF. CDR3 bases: TGTGCCAGCAGTTTCAATCCGAACACTGAAGCTTTCTTT.

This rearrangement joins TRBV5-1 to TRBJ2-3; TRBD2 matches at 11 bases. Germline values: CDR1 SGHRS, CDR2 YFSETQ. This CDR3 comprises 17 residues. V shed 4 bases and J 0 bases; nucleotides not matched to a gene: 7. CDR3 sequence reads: CASSRTGLAASTDTQYF. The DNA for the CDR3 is TGCGCCAGCAGCCGGACGGGACTAGCGGCTAGCACAGATACGCAGTATTTT.

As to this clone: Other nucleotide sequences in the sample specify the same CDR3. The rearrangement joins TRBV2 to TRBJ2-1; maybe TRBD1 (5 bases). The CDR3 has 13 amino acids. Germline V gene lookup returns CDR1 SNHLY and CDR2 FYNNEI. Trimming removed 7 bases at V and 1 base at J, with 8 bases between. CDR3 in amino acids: CASKGESYNEQFF. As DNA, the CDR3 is TGTGCCAGCAAAGGGGAATCCTACAATGAGCAGTTCTTC.

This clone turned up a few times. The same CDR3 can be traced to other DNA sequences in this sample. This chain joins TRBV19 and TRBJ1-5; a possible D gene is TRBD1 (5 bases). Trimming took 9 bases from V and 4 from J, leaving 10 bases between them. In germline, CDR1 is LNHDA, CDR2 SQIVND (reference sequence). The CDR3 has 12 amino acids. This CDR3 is CASRDSNQPQHF. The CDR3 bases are TGTGCCAGCCGGGACTCTAATCAGCCCCAGCATTTT. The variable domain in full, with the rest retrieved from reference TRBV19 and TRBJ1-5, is DGGITQSPKYLFRKEGQNVTLSCEQNLNHDAMYWYRQDPGQGLRLIYYSQIVNDFQKGDIAEGYSVSREKKESFPLTVTSAQKNPTAFYLCASRDSNQPQHFGDGTRLSIL.

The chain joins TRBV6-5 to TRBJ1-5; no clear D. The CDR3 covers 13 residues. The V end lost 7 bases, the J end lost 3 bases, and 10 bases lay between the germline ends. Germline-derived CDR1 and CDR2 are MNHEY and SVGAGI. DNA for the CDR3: TGTGCCAGCACCAGTACCAACAATCAGCCCCAGCATTTT. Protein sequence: CASTSTNNQPQHF.

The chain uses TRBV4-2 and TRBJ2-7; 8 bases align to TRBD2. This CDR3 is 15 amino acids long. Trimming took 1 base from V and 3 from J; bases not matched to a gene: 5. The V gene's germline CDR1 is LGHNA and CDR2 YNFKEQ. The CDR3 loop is CASSQGSGGYYEQYF. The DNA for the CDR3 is TGTGCCAGCAGCCAAGGAAGCGGGGGCTACTACGAGCAGTACTTC.

Written as DNA, the CDR3 is TGTGCCAGCAGTGTTCGGGATTATTTTCAGCCCCAGCATTTT. Translating gives CASSVRDYFQPQHF. The V and J genes are TRBV2 and TRBJ1-5; D unresolved. The V gene lost 4 bases and the J gene lost 6 bases, with 13 bases spanning the gap. The CDR3 has 14 amino acids. Germline values: CDR1 SNHLY, CDR2 FYNNEI.

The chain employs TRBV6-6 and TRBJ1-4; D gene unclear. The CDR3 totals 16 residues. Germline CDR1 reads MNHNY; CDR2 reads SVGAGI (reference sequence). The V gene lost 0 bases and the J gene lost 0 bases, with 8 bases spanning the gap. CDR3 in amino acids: CASSYSSPSTNEKLFF. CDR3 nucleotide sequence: TGTGCCAGCAGTTACTCGAGTCCTTCAACTAATGAAAAACTGTTTTTT.

CDR3 sequence: CASSSSGSGELFF. The CDR3 DNA follows: TGTGCCAGCTCGTCCTCGGGGTCCGGGGAGCTGTTTTTT. The V call is TRBV18, the J call TRBJ2-2, with D possibly being TRBD2 (5 bases). This CDR3 is 13 amino acids long. V lost 6 bases and J 6 bases, leaving 11 bases between the germline ends. Germline V gene sequence: CDR1 KGHSH, CDR2 LQKENI.

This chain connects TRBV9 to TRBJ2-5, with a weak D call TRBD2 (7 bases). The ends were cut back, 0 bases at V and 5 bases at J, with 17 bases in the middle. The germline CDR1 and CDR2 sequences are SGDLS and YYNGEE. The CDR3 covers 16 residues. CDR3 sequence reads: CASSVGGAGEGETQYF. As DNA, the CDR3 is TGTGCCAGCAGCGTAGGAGGGGCAGGGGAGGGGGAGACCCAGTACTTC.

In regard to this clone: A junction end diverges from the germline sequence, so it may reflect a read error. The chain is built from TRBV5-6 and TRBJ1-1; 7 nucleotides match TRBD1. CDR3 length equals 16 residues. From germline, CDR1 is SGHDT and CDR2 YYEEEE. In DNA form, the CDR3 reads TGTGCCAGCAGCTCCACGACAGGGCCCTGGCTGGGACGGGTTGACTTT. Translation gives CASSSTTGPWLGRVDF. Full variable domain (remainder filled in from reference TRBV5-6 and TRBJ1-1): DAGVTQSPTHLIKTRGQQVTLRCSPKSGHDTVSWYQQALGQGPQFIFQYYEEEERQRGNFPDRFSGHQFPNYSSELNVNALLLGDSALYLCASSSTTGPWLGRVDFGQGTRLTVV.

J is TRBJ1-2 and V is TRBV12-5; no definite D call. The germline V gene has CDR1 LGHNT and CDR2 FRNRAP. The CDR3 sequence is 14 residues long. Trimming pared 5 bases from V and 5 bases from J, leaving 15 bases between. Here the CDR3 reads CASGTAGITYGYTF. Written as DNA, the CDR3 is TGTGCTAGTGGTACCGCCGGGATTACTTATGGCTACACCTTC.

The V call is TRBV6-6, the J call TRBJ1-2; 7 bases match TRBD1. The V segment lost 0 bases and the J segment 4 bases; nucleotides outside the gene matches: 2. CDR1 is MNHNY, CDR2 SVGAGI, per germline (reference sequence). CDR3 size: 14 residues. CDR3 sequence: CASSYSEGAYGYTF. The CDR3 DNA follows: TGTGCCAGCAGTTACTCGGAGGGGGCCTATGGCTACACCTTC.

CDR3 sequence: CASSREGGAYSNQPQHF. CDR3 in DNA: TGTGCCAGCAGTCGTGAGGGAGGGGCTTATAGCAATCAGCCCCAGCATTTT. The rearrangement joins TRBV2 to TRBJ1-5; tentatively, D is TRBD1 (5 bases). The V gene's germline CDR1 is SNHLY and CDR2 FYNNEI. CDR3 length: 17 amino acids. Between the trimmed V and J ends, which lost 5 bases and 0 bases, there was a span of 17 bases. Combining the CDR3 with reference TRBV2 and TRBJ1-5 gives the whole variable domain EPEVTQTPSHQVTQMGQEVILRCVPISNHLYFYWYRQILGQKVEFLVSFYNNEISEKSEIFDDQFSVERPDGSNFTLKIRSTKLEDSAMYFCASSREGGAYSNQPQHFGDGTRLSIL.

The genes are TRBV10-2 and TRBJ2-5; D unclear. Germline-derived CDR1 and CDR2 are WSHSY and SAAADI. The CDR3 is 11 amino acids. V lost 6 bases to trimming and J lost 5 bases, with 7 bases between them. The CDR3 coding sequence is TGCGCCAGCAGGACTGGGGAGACCCAGTACTTC. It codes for CASRTGETQYF.

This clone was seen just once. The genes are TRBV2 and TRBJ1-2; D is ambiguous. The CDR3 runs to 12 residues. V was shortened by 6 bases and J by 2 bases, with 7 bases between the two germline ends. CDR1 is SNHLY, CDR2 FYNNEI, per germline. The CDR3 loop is CASRAENYGYTF. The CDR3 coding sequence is TGTGCCAGCAGGGCGGAGAACTATGGCTACACCTTC.